Below, 14 T cell receptor beta chains from the same sample are listed, as sequenced in a study of T cell repertoires in cytomegalovirus infection. These receptors' antigens are unknown. One entry per CDR3 protein results from TCRdb running MiXCR on the reads. The top ten clones hold 10% to 15% of a sample with around 710,000 distinct CDR3 sequences, about 28% of them seen once. Sample: cultured CD8+ T cells from PBMCs, taken from culture after CMV antigen stimulation. The receptors shown here come from a human donor in good health (CMV status not recorded). Some clones in this sample may be carry-over from other donors' samples.

This rearrangement joins TRBV25-1 to TRBJ1-5; tentative D call: TRBD1 (6 bases). Germline CDR1 MGHDK, CDR2 SYGVNS. This CDR3 is built from 14 residues. Trimming removed 6 bases at V and 3 bases at J, with 12 bases between. CDR3 nucleotide sequence: TGTGCCAGCAGCCAAGGGGGATTCAATCAGCCCCAGCATTTT. Translated, it gives CASSQGGFNQPQHF.

This clonotype appeared a few times. The V and J genes are TRBV19 and TRBJ2-7, with TRBD2 matching 7 bases. V gave up 5 bases and J gave up 3 bases; unmatched junction bases: 7. Germline CDR1 reads LNHDA; CDR2 reads SQIVND (reference sequence). This CDR3 has 14 amino acids. The CDR3 is CASSPKQRGYEQYF. The CDR3 nucleotides are TGTGCCAGTAGTCCCAAACAGCGGGGCTACGAGCAGTACTTC.

The chain uses TRBV5-4 and TRBJ2-1; TRBD2 matches 14 bases. This CDR3 contains 18 residues. V was pared by 3 bases and J by 4 bases, with 9 bases of the junction left unmatched. Germline assignment: CDR1 SGHNT and CDR2 YYREEE (reference sequence). The CDR3 sequence: CASSSGLAGDSWYNEQFF. DNA for the CDR3: TGTGCCAGCAGCTCGGGACTAGCGGGGGATTCTTGGTACAATGAGCAGTTCTTC.

This clonotype was picked up a small number of times. The genes are TRBV25-1 and TRBJ1-5, with D perhaps matching TRBD1 (5 bases). Germline-derived CDR1 and CDR2 are MGHDK and SYGVNS. V gave up 2 bases and J gave up 5 bases, with 10 bases separating them. CDR3 length: 14 residues. The CDR3 region has the DNA TGTGCCAGCAGTGAAAGGGGTTCCCATCAGCCCCAGCATTTT. It codes for CASSERGSHQPQHF.

The rearrangement links TRBV28 to TRBJ2-7; 7 nucleotides align to TRBD2. V was pared by 2 bases and J by 6 bases, with 4 bases of the junction left unmatched. CDR3 length: 13 amino acids. Germline V gene lookup returns CDR1 MDHEN and CDR2 SYDVKM. The CDR3 here is CASSLRGVVEQYV. In nucleotides, the CDR3 is TGTGCCAGCAGTTTACGGGGGGTTGTCGAGCAGTACGTC.

This clonotype showed up just a few times. The chain couples TRBV10-3 to TRBJ1-1; D gene ambiguous. This CDR3 region has 11 residues. The ends were cut back, 6 bases at V and 7 bases at J, with 9 bases in the middle. Germline values: CDR1 ENHRY, CDR2 SYGVKD. DNA for the CDR3: TGTGCCATCAGCGGAAGGTATGAAGCTTTCTTT. This codes for CAISGRYEAFF.

V gene TRBV7-9 combines with J gene TRBJ1-5; TRBD1 is a possible D gene (5 bases). The CDR3 runs 16 residues. Between the trimmed V and J ends, which lost 1 base and 4 bases, there was a span of 14 bases. Germline V lookup: CDR1 SEHNR, CDR2 FQNEAQ (reference sequence). The CDR3 region has the DNA TGTGCCAGCAGCTTAGGCCACAGGATTGGGAATCAGCCCCAGCATTTT. Translation gives CASSLGHRIGNQPQHF.

This clonotype occurred once. A read error may be the cause here, since a much bigger clone is one base away. The chain carries TRBV7-2 and TRBJ1-1; D gene unclear. CDR3 length: 15 amino acids. Germline CDR1 SGHTA, CDR2 FQGNSA. V lost 3 bases to trimming and J lost 4 bases, with 15 bases between them. The CDR3 DNA sequence: TGTGCCAGCAGCTTGGTGGGGTGGAGCGGCACTGAAGCTTTCTTT. It translates to CASSLVGWSGTEAFF.

The chain combines TRBV19 with TRBJ2-7, with D uncertain. Germline V CDR1 and CDR2: LNHDA, SQIVND (reference sequence). V lost 10 bases and J lost 2, with 3 bases in between. This CDR3 has 9 residues. The CDR3 reads CAMPYEQYV. CDR3 sequence (DNA): TGTGCCATGCCCTACGAGCAGTACGTC.

This clonotype was detected ten times or more. The chain couples TRBV27 to TRBJ2-1; no definite D call. The CDR3 covers 12 residues. V was clipped by 2 bases and J by 10 bases, with 9 bases between them. Germline CDR1 is MNHEY and CDR2 is SMNVEV (reference sequence). Here the CDR3 DNA reads TGTGCCAGCAGTTTACCCTCTTACGAGCAGTTCTTC. Translated, it gives CASSLPSYEQFF.

This clonotype was counted ten times or more. The chain joins TRBV10-2 to TRBJ1-5, with 11 nucleotides matching TRBD1. V dropped 6 bases and J dropped 5; count of bases not matched to a gene: 6. The germline gives CDR1 WSHSY, CDR2 SAAADI. CDR3 length: 15 residues. The CDR3 bases are TGCGCCAGCAGACGTCGGGGACAGGGGGATCAGCCCCAGCATTTT. Translation gives CASRRRGQGDQPQHF.

The V and J genes are TRBV7-9 and TRBJ1-2; TRBD1 agrees at 8 bases. Germline V gives CDR1 SEHNR, CDR2 FQNEAQ (reference sequence). J gave up 8 bases and V 4 bases, and 6 bases lay outside the gene matches. There are 13 residues in the CDR3. The chain's CDR3 is CASSSPTGDGYTF. The CDR3, as DNA: TGTGCCAGCAGCTCCCCGACAGGGGACGGCTACACCTTC.

This chain uses TRBV27 with TRBJ2-7, with 9 bases identical to TRBD1. V was clipped by 3 bases and J by 4 bases; unmatched bases: 13. Per the germline V gene, CDR1 is MNHEY and CDR2 is SMNVEV (reference sequence). The CDR3 covers 17 residues. The CDR3 region is CASSFLSQGALRYEQYF. Here the CDR3 DNA reads TGTGCCAGCAGTTTCCTCTCACAGGGGGCGCTTCGTTACGAGCAGTACTTC.

V gene TRBV10-3 combines with J gene TRBJ1-1, with D possibly TRBD1 on 5 matching bases. Germline lookup yields CDR1 ENHRY and CDR2 SYGVKD. Trimming pared 0 bases from V and 1 base from J, leaving 6 bases between. This CDR3 region has 14 residues. CDR3 residues: CAISESGANTEAFF. CDR3 in DNA: TGTGCCATCAGTGAGTCCGGGGCGAACACTGAAGCTTTCTTT.